These T cell receptor beta chains were read from a single sample in a study of shared clonotypes between healthy human individuals. The data were produced by immunoSEQ multiplex PCR, yet TCRdb's version contains in-frame clones alone and is incomplete. In the table there are more than 850,000 clones, about 84% of which are singletons. Sequencing was done on a sample of memory CD4+ T cells from PBMCs. These receptor sequences come from a man aged 18 to 30 in good health. Some clones in this sample may be carry-over from other donors' samples. The CDR3 runs from the conserved cysteine through the conserved F or W.

v_gene: TRBV6-5
j_gene: TRBJ2-7
CDR3aa: CAIKERAGGYEQYF

v_gene: TRBV5-5
j_gene: TRBJ2-5
CDR3aa: CASSLLKTSGIPETQYF

v_gene: TRBV4-1
j_gene: TRBJ2-1
CDR3aa: CASSQAPSGRARGSYNEQFF

v_gene: TRBV9
j_gene: TRBJ2-2
CDR3aa: CASSVGDTLTGELFF

v_gene: TRBV5-1
j_gene: TRBJ1-1
CDR3aa: CASSPTGGWDTEAFF

v_gene: TRBV7-8
j_gene: TRBJ1-2
CDR3aa: CASSLDRGYGYTF

v_gene: TRBV4-2
j_gene: TRBJ2-3
CDR3aa: CASSQDLGRTDTQYF

v_gene: TRBV27
j_gene: TRBJ1-5
CDR3aa: CASSLNAGGNQPQHF

v_gene: TRBV9
j_gene: TRBJ2-5
CDR3aa: CASSDEGTTQYF

v_gene: TRBV10-2
j_gene: TRBJ2-5
CDR3aa: CASSESRGETQYF

v_gene: TRBV11-3
j_gene: TRBJ2-1
CDR3aa: CASSLDIYNEQFF

v_gene: TRBV19
j_gene: TRBJ1-5
CDR3aa: CASPLGQPGSACGNQPQHF

v_gene: TRBV29-1
j_gene: TRBJ1-2
CDR3aa: CSVEVRELNYGYTF

v_gene: TRBV29-1
j_gene: TRBJ2-7
CDR3aa: CSVEVSRGGDEQYF

v_gene: TRBV20-1
j_gene: TRBJ1-3
CDR3aa: CSAWEENTIYF

v_gene: TRBV9
j_gene: TRBJ1-1
CDR3aa: CASSARGGLNTEAFF

v_gene: TRBV6-5
j_gene: TRBJ2-7
CDR3aa: CASSYQNSHEQYF

v_gene: TRBV18
j_gene: TRBJ2-7
CDR3aa: CASSPSGGRVVYEQYF

v_gene: TRBV7-9
j_gene: TRBJ2-2
CDR3aa: CASSPPRGGTGELFF

v_gene: TRBV5-1
j_gene: TRBJ1-3
CDR3aa: CASSLSPGRAAGNTIYF

v_gene: TRBV11-2
j_gene: TRBJ2-7
CDR3aa: CASSLVLVGDEQYF

v_gene: TRBV15
j_gene: TRBJ1-1
CDR3aa: CATSKGYTEAFF

v_gene: TRBV28
j_gene: TRBJ1-1
CDR3aa: CASSLLSDPSTEAFF

v_gene: TRBV2
j_gene: TRBJ1-2
CDR3aa: CASSEAAGDSGYGYTF

v_gene: TRBV27
j_gene: TRBJ2-7
CDR3aa: CASSLGWGGTGAYEQYF

v_gene: TRBV7-3
j_gene: TRBJ1-1
CDR3aa: CASSLMAGGAGTEAFF

v_gene: TRBV4-1
j_gene: TRBJ2-7
CDR3aa: CASGETPGQGPSYEQYF

v_gene: TRBV28
j_gene: TRBJ2-6
CDR3aa: CASSLGGRANVLTF

v_gene: TRBV25-1
j_gene: TRBJ1-1
CDR3aa: CASRGQGGTEAFF